This T cell receptor (beta chain) derives from a study of neoadjuvant anti-PD-1 for oral cavity cancer. Study-level findings and limits: Post-treatment tumors with larger preexisting clones showed more shrinkage. With a few patients per group, TCR findings need larger cohorts.

Clones were read by immunoSEQ multiplex PCR, and TCRdb kept only the in-frame ones, dropping some. The table records under 25,000 clones, 25% to 30% of them present only once. As to this clone: The antigen is unknown.

This CDR3 has 13 residues. The germline V gene has CDR1 MNHEY and CDR2 SMNVEV (reference sequence). The V gene lost 6 bases and the J gene lost 5 bases, with 10 bases spanning the gap. Time point meaning: after neoadjuvant nivolumab, at surgical resection. These oral cavity squamous cell carcinomas were HPV-negative and locally advanced. The chain has TRBV27 and TRBJ1-4; no clear D. Sequenced material: tumor tissue, taken after nivolumab (anti-PD-1) treatment. This receptor was identified in a person aged 35-79 years with oral cavity squamous cell carcinoma. In DNA, the CDR3 is TGTGCCAGCAGATCGAGGAGAAATGAAAAACTGTTTTTT. This sequence encodes CASRSRRNEKLFF.